Sequencing of this T cell receptor beta chain was carried out in a study of blood T cells in healthy people across ages. This clonotype occurred many times. A second PCR, run for 7 to 11 cycles, used a sample-barcoded 5' primer plus a J-beta primer mix. TCRdb analysed the 5' RACE reads with MiXCR anew, one entry per CDR3 protein. The top ten hold roughly 22% of the sample, which has about 800,000 distinct CDR3 sequences, roughly 64% seen once. This CDR3 has 15 amino acids. V was clipped by 4 bases and J by 2 bases, with 12 bases between them. CDR1 SEHNR and CDR2 FQNEAQ come from the germline V gene (reference sequence).

Sequencing input: blood. This chain connects TRBV7-9 to TRBJ2-1, with D possibly TRBD1 on 6 matching bases. The origin of this receptor is a man aged 30-40 years in good health. The CDR3 DNA follows: TGTGCCAGCAGCTGGCGACAGGACCCCTACAATGAGCAGTTCTTC. This encodes CASSWRQDPYNEQFF. Using reference TRBV7-9 and TRBJ2-1 for the parts outside the CDR3, the full variable domain is DTGVSQNPRHKITKRGQNVTFRCDPISEHNRLYWYRQTLGQGPEFLTYFQNEAQLEKSRLLSDRFSAERPKGSFSTLEIQRTEQGDSAMYLCASSWRQDPYNEQFFGPGTRLTVL.